This section outlines one T cell receptor beta chain sequence together with its context. The antigen is undetermined. Clones were sequenced by immunoSEQ multiplex PCR, and TCRdb holds only the in-frame ones, with some missing. The sample includes around 24,000 clones, 74% seen only once; the top ten take around 9.6%. The data are from a study of STAT5B mutations in CD4+ large granular lymphocyte leukemia. The CDR3 has 13 residues. The ends were cut back, 6 bases at V and 8 bases at J, with 14 bases in the middle. Germline CDR1 reads MNHEY; CDR2 reads SVGAGI. General observations from the study: CD4-sorted patient repertoires seemed more clonal than healthy CD4+ repertoires. Data were not HLA-matched across samples. Compared with healthy controls (2/35), patient top clones favored TRBV06 (8/27).

The chain links TRBV6-5 to TRBJ2-1; tentatively, D is TRBD2 (7 bases). The sample was CD4+ T cells from blood buffy coats. The clonotype originates from a human donor in good health. CDR3 amino acids: CASSPGGLHEQFF. As DNA, the CDR3 is TGTGCCAGCAGCCCGGGGGGCCTCCATGAGCAGTTCTTC.